This T cell receptor beta chain comes out of a study of blood T cells in healthy people across ages. Findings and caveats of the study: Because sorting was not performed, PBMCs prevented conclusive naive versus antigen-experienced comparison.

A J-beta primer mix and a sample-barcoded 5' primer were used in a second PCR of about 7 to 12 cycles. Per sample, CDR3-containing paired-end reads numbered at least 2.5 million. TCRdb analysed the 5' RACE reads with MiXCR anew, one entry per CDR3 protein. The repertoire has 600,000 or so distinct CDR3 sequences, over 20% of them found once; the top ten carry 3.5% to 4%. Trimming took 1 base from V and 8 from J, leaving 12 bases between them. The CDR3 has 13 amino acids. CDR1 is DFQATT and CDR2 is SNEGSKA in the germline V gene (reference sequence). The sample holds a few counts of this clonotype. As yet, its antigen is unknown.

This receptor was taken from a man between 70 and 80 years old in good health. Specimen: blood. This chain connects TRBV20-1 to TRBJ2-4; D is possibly TRBD2 (6 bases). CDR3: CSARASGSDIQYF. CDR3 coding DNA: TGCAGTGCTAGAGCTTCCGGGAGTGACATTCAGTACTTC.